These 29 T cell receptor beta chains were sequenced from one sample in a study of radiotherapy plus CTLA-4 blockade in lung cancer. Libraries were prepared by immunoSEQ multiplex PCR; TCRdb keeps only in-frame clonotypes and omits some of them. The sample records just over 60,000 clones, 60% to 85% being singletons. The material sequenced was peripheral blood, taken from a patient treated with radiotherapy plus ipilimumab. All receptors derive from a human donor with non-small cell lung cancer who had a complete response to radiotherapy plus ipilimumab.

A single count supports this clone. The V and J genes are TRBV10-2 and TRBJ2-1, with a tentative D call TRBD2 (5 bases). This CDR3 comprises 13 residues. The V end was cut by 1 base, the J end by 6 bases, with 7 bases between. The germline gives CDR1 WSHSY, CDR2 SAAADI. In DNA form, the CDR3 reads TGCGCCAGCAGTGAGTGGACTGCCAATGAGCAGTTCTTC. Amino acid sequence: CASSEWTANEQFF.

The chain couples TRBV25-1 to TRBJ2-5, with 9 positions matching TRBD2. CDR1 MGHDK and CDR2 SYGVNS come from the germline V gene. The CDR3 covers 14 residues. V lost 5 bases and J lost 1; bases outside the gene matches: 2. The CDR3 sequence is CASSSSGVQETQYF. DNA of the CDR3: TGTGCCAGCAGTTCTAGCGGGGTCCAAGAGACCCAGTACTTC.

The V call is TRBV5-1, the J call TRBJ2-6; D is undetermined. The V end was cut by 4 bases, the J end by 1 base, with 6 bases between. The germline V gene has CDR1 SGHRS and CDR2 YFSETQ. The CDR3 contains 14 residues. The CDR3 coding sequence is TGCGCCAGCAGCAAAAGTTCTGGGGCCAACGTCCTGACTTTC. It yields the protein CASSKSSGANVLTF.

The chain carries TRBV25-1 and TRBJ1-2; no clear D gene. The CDR3 is made up of 12 amino acids. CDR1 is MGHDK and CDR2 is SYGVNS in the germline V gene. Between the trimmed V and J ends, which lost 7 bases and 4 bases, there was a span of 10 bases. Here the CDR3 DNA reads TGTGCCAGCAACTTCGGCAGCTATGGCTACACCTTC. Residues: CASNFGSYGYTF.

This clone appeared once. The chain joins TRBV9 to TRBJ1-3, with D perhaps TRBD1 (6 bases). The germline V gene has CDR1 SGDLS and CDR2 YYNGEE. V lost 4 bases to trimming and J lost 11 bases, with 16 bases between them. This CDR3 region has 13 residues. CDR3 region: CASSPDRIEAIYF. The CDR3 nucleotides read TGTGCCAGCAGCCCCGACAGGATTGAGGCCATATATTTT.

This chain joins TRBV9 and TRBJ2-3; D gene unclear. Germline assignment: CDR1 SGDLS and CDR2 YYNGEE. This CDR3 is 13 amino acids long. The V end was cut by 0 bases, the J end by 2 bases, with 4 bases between. The CDR3 is CASSVGDTDTQYF. CDR3 nucleotides: TGTGCCAGCAGCGTAGGGGACACAGATACGCAGTATTTT.

This chain joins TRBV5-6 and TRBJ2-3, with 14 nucleotides matching TRBD2. J lost 2 bases, V lost 4 bases, and 6 bases had no gene match. Germline CDR1 reads SGHDT; CDR2 reads YYEEEE. This CDR3 is built from 17 residues. In DNA, the CDR3 is TGTGCCAGCAGCAGAGGACTAGCGGGGGGATACACAGATACGCAGTATTTT. Translated, it gives CASSRGLAGGYTDTQYF.

The count of this clone is one. J is TRBJ2-5 and V is TRBV29-1; 8 bases are shared with TRBD1. CDR1 and CDR2 (germline): SQVTM, ANQGSEA. Germline trimming cut 4 bases from V and 5 bases from J; bases unmatched to any gene: 9. This CDR3 comprises 14 residues. CDR3 bases: TGCAGCGTTGGAAGGACAGGGCCTTGGGAGACCCAGTACTTC. This gives the protein CSVGRTGPWETQYF.

The CDR3, as DNA: TGTGCCAGCAGCGTAGGCACAGAAAGTGGCTACACCTTC. It translates to CASSVGTESGYTF. The chain couples TRBV9 to TRBJ1-2; the D is unclear. V lost 0 bases, J lost 7 bases, and 10 bases lay in between. The CDR3 is 13 amino acids. From germline, CDR1 is SGDLS and CDR2 YYNGEE.

This clone has more than one count but fewer than ten. The rearrangement uses TRBV18 and TRBJ1-1, with 9 bases lining up with TRBD1. CDR3 length: 15 amino acids. Germline V gives CDR1 KGHSH, CDR2 LQKENI. Unmatched junction bases numbered 7, after V lost 2 bases and J lost 6 bases. CDR3 DNA sequence: TGTGCCAGCTCACCAATAGGACAGGGGAGGTCTGAAGCTTTCTTT. Translated: CASSPIGQGRSEAFF.

The chain couples TRBV18 to TRBJ2-3; no reliable D call. The ends were cut back, 6 bases at V and 6 bases at J, with 13 bases in the middle. CDR1 KGHSH and CDR2 LQKENI come from the germline V gene. This CDR3 is 13 amino acids long. CDR3 bases: TGTGCCAGCTCCCCCCCCTTAGGGGATACGCAGTATTTT. Its protein product is CASSPPLGDTQYF.

V and J are TRBV2 and TRBJ2-5; no clear D. Between the trimmed V and J ends, which lost 6 bases and 5 bases, there was a span of 13 bases. This CDR3 is 13 amino acids long. From germline, CDR1 is SNHLY and CDR2 FYNNEI. CDR3 amino acids: CASSTEAKETQYF. The CDR3, as DNA: TGTGCCAGCAGCACGGAAGCCAAGGAGACCCAGTACTTC.

This chain links TRBV5-1 with TRBJ2-5; TRBD1 might be the D (6 bases). Germline values: CDR1 SGHRS, CDR2 YFSETQ. The CDR3 has 14 residues. Trimming cost V 1 base and J 5 bases, with 12 bases left between them. CDR3 sequence: CASSLTGQGETQYF. CDR3 DNA: TGCGCCAGCAGCTTGACAGGGCAGGGGGAGACCCAGTACTTC.

The chain is built from TRBV18 and TRBJ1-1; no firm D call. Per the germline V gene, CDR1 is KGHSH and CDR2 is LQKENI. The V and J ends lost 2 bases and 1 base respectively, with 2 bases between them. This CDR3 has 12 residues. CDR3 amino acids: CASSPTNTEAFF. The CDR3 region has the DNA TGTGCCAGCTCACCAACGAACACTGAAGCTTTCTTT. Drawing the rest from reference TRBV18 and TRBJ1-1, the complete variable domain is NAGVMQNPRHLVRRRGQEARLRCSPMKGHSHVYWYRQLPEEGLKFMVYLQKENIIDESGMPKERFSAEFPKEGPSILRIQQVVRGDSAAYFCASSPTNTEAFFGQGTRLTVV.

This chain joins TRBV7-2 and TRBJ2-2; tentatively, D is TRBD2 (6 bases). Germline V lookup: CDR1 SGHTA, CDR2 FQGNSA. Trimming took off 6 bases at V and 9 bases at J, with 11 bases between the two ends. The CDR3 sequence is 12 residues long. CDR3 sequence reads: CASRSGEWELFF. Here the CDR3 DNA reads TGTGCCAGCAGGTCGGGGGAGTGGGAGCTGTTTTTT.

This chain joins TRBV6-6 and TRBJ1-2, with 8 bases fitting TRBD1. V trimming: 2 bases; J trimming: 8 bases; junction bases outside the gene matches: 7. CDR1 is MNHNY and CDR2 is SVGAGI in the germline V gene (reference sequence). This CDR3 region has 14 residues. Here the CDR3 reads CASSYLDRGGGYTF. In nucleotides, the CDR3 is TGTGCCAGCAGTTACCTCGACAGGGGAGGAGGCTACACCTTC.

The chain uses TRBV5-6 and TRBJ1-1; 9 bases match TRBD1. V lost 4 bases and J lost 12; bases outside the gene matches: 7. The CDR3 extends over 12 amino acids. Germline V CDR1 and CDR2: SGHDT, YYEEEE. The CDR3 spells CASSRTGGATFF. DNA for the CDR3: TGTGCCAGCAGCCGTACAGGGGGCGCGACTTTCTTT.

This clone was found once. The chain is built from TRBV5-7 and TRBJ2-6; D might be TRBD1 (6 bases). TRBV5-7 is filed as an ORF, its function uncertain. The CDR3 is 15 amino acids. Trimming took off 2 bases at V and 4 bases at J, with 10 bases between the two ends. Written as DNA, the CDR3 is TGTGCCAGCAGCTTACAGGGCGGAGGGGCCAACGTCCTGACTTTC. Protein sequence: CASSLQGGGANVLTF.

CDR3 bases: TGTGCCAGCAGGTTGGACCCCCGGCCCCAGCATTTT. Amino acids: CASRLDPRPQHF. This chain connects TRBV6-6 to TRBJ1-5; D is ambiguous. The CDR3 runs 12 residues. Germline CDR1 and CDR2: MNHNY and SVGAGI (reference sequence). Trimming took 6 bases from V and 9 from J, leaving 12 bases between them.

The J gene is TRBJ2-7, the V gene TRBV29-1; no definite D call. The CDR3 has 13 amino acids. Germline assignment: CDR1 SQVTM and CDR2 ANQGSEA. V was clipped by 7 bases and J by 0 bases, with 13 bases between them. The CDR3 protein is CSAQVFGSYEQYV. CDR3 nucleotides: TGCAGCGCCCAAGTATTCGGCTCCTACGAGCAGTACGTC.

This rearrangement joins TRBV18 to TRBJ1-4; 10 bases match TRBD1. Germline loops: CDR1 KGHSH, CDR2 LQKENI. The CDR3 has 14 residues. Trimming cost V 4 bases and J 7 bases; bases outside gene matches: 3. The CDR3 is CASSRDRGGEKLFF. The CDR3 bases are TGTGCCAGCTCACGGGACAGGGGCGGTGAAAAACTGTTTTTT.

This CDR3 is CASSGQENSPLHF. The CDR3, as DNA: TGCGCCAGCAGTGGGCAGGAGAATTCACCCCTCCACTTT. The gene calls are TRBV10-1 and TRBJ1-6; D gene uncertain. V lost 4 bases and J lost 7, with 8 bases in between. The CDR3 has 13 residues. Germline V lookup: CDR1 WNHNN, CDR2 SYGVQD (reference sequence).

There are a few counts of this clone. V usage is TRBV6-6 and J usage is TRBJ1-1; D ambiguous. This CDR3 spans 14 amino acids. Trimming stripped 6 bases from V and 3 bases from J, with 14 bases between. Germline loops: CDR1 MNHNY, CDR2 SVGAGI (reference sequence). Written as DNA, the CDR3 is TGTGCCAGCAGCTCCCTCCGGGCCGACACTGAAGCTTTCTTT. Its protein is CASSSLRADTEAFF.

This clone is medium-sized (0.01 to 0.1%) within its sample. The chain combines TRBV11-3 with TRBJ2-1; D remains ambiguous. V was pared by 0 bases and J by 10 bases, with 16 bases between. The CDR3 runs to 15 residues. Germline CDR1 is SGHNT and CDR2 is YENEEA. CDR3: CASSLDPAPGTEQFF. CDR3 DNA: TGTGCCAGCAGCTTAGATCCAGCCCCCGGAACAGAGCAGTTCTTC. The variable domain in full, completed from reference TRBV11-3 and TRBJ2-1, reads EAGVVQSPRYKIIEKKQPVAFWCNPISGHNTLYWYLQNLGQGPELLIRYENEEAVDDSQLPKDRFSAERLKGVDSTLKIQPAELGDSAVYLCASSLDPAPGTEQFFGPGTRLTVL.

This chain joins TRBV11-2 and TRBJ1-1; 7 nucleotides align to TRBD1. CDR3 size: 15 residues. The germline gives CDR1 SGHAT, CDR2 FQNNGV. After removal of 5 bases from V and 4 bases from J, the junction contained 10 bases not matched to a gene. The CDR3 loop is CASSLRGGQSTEAFF. The CDR3, as DNA: TGTGCCAGCAGCCTCCGGGGGGGACAGTCCACTGAAGCTTTCTTT.

The chain links TRBV5-1 to TRBJ2-5; TRBD2 agrees at 7 bases. The V gene's germline CDR1 is SGHRS and CDR2 YFSETQ. V shed 2 bases, J shed 3 bases, and the junction held 4 bases outside the gene matches. The CDR3 consists of 14 residues. Here the CDR3 DNA reads TGCGCCAGCAGCTTACACCTAGCGGAAGAGACCCAGTACTTC. This codes for CASSLHLAEETQYF.

The gene calls are TRBV11-2 and TRBJ2-2, with 7 bases aligning to TRBD1. Germline V CDR1 and CDR2: SGHAT, FQNNGV. This CDR3 contains 14 residues. The junction had 5 bases not matched to a gene; V was cut back by 6 bases and J by 4 bases. CDR3 DNA: TGTGCCAGCAGTTCCGACAGGGCCACCGGGGAGCTGTTTTTT. This gives the protein CASSSDRATGELFF.

The chain joins TRBV6-6 to TRBJ2-1, with D perhaps matching TRBD1 or TRBD2 (6 bases each). The V end was cut by 5 bases, the J end by 3 bases, with 14 bases between. This CDR3 has 15 residues. Germline V lookup: CDR1 MNHNY, CDR2 SVGAGI (reference sequence). The CDR3 is CASSRRGAGYNEQFF. DNA of the CDR3: TGTGCCAGCAGTCGCAGGGGAGCGGGCTACAATGAGCAGTTCTTC.

The sample holds one count of this clone. This chain uses TRBV10-2 with TRBJ1-1; TRBD1 matches at 8 bases. CDR1 and CDR2 from the germline V gene are WSHSY and SAAADI. There are 14 residues in the CDR3. With V trimmed by 4 bases and J by 1 base, 2 bases remained unmatched. CDR3: CASSGTGSNTEAFF. CDR3 in DNA: TGCGCCAGCAGTGGGACAGGGTCGAACACTGAAGCTTTCTTT.